This T cell receptor beta chain was sequenced in a study of cytomegalovirus exposure and HLA in healthy donors. The V gene's germline CDR1 is SGHTA and CDR2 FQGNSA. Trimming removed 4 bases from V and 7 bases from J; junction bases left unmatched: 5. The CDR3 consists of 13 residues. This clone was counted only a few times. In the PCR, 60 Vbeta and 13 Jbeta primers were used. The data were produced by immunoSEQ multiplex PCR, yet TCRdb's version contains in-frame clones alone and is incomplete. The sample has tens of thousands of clones; about 67% are singletons. The sequence was collected from a man in his forties or fifties in good health and CMV-seropositive. This chain uses TRBV7-2 with TRBJ1-2; 8 nucleotides line up with TRBD1. Sequenced sample: PBMCs. The CDR3 nucleotides are TGTGCCAGCAGCTGGGGACAGGCTGTTGGCTACACCTTC. Translated, it gives CASSWGQAVGYTF.